The 2 T cell receptor beta chains presented below share a single source sample, sequenced in a study of blood T cell repertoires in COVID-19. The data were produced by immunoSEQ multiplex PCR, yet TCRdb's version contains in-frame clones alone and is incomplete. The table shows hundreds of thousands of clones, with about nine tenths occurring only once. The sequencing input was PBMCs or T cells enriched from blood (not recorded which). Every receptor here comes from a man between 40 and 49 years old who had recovered from COVID-19.

The chain joins TRBV11-2 to TRBJ1-2; 9 nucleotides line up with TRBD1. The germline CDR1 and CDR2 sequences are SGHAT and FQNNGV. J gave up 2 bases and V 4 bases, and 2 bases lay outside the gene matches. The CDR3 contains 14 residues. The CDR3 loop reads CASSSGQGNYGYTF. In nucleotides, the CDR3 is TGTGCCAGCAGCTCGGGACAGGGCAACTATGGCTACACCTTC.

V and J are TRBV25-1 and TRBJ1-1, with 9 bases matching TRBD1. CDR3 length equals 14 residues. CDR1 and CDR2 from the germline V gene are MGHDK and SYGVNS. V lost 4 bases and J lost 4; bases outside the gene matches: 4. The CDR3 here is CASSVTGQGTEAFF. CDR3 coding DNA: TGTGCCAGCAGTGTCACGGGACAGGGCACTGAAGCTTTCTTT.